The clone carrying this TCR beta chain was observed a few times. Antigen specificity is unknown. The data belong to a study of cytomegalovirus exposure and HLA in healthy donors. Study outcomes and limitations: Exclusion applied to some V segments, including TRBV6-2 and TRBV6-3, as they were indistinguishable.

Vbeta (60) and Jbeta (13) primers were used in the PCR. Produced via immunoSEQ multiplex PCR; TCRdb's table is partial and in-frame only. The data contain 100,000 to 120,000 clones, about 80% of them singletons. V was shortened by 7 bases and J by 7 bases, with 26 bases between the two germline ends. The germline CDR1 and CDR2 sequences are MNHNY and SVGAGI (reference sequence). The CDR3 has 16 amino acids. The rearrangement links TRBV6-6 to TRBJ2-7; TRBD2 is a possible D gene (5 bases). Sequencing was performed on PBMCs. The sequence derives from a woman aged 55 to 70 in good health and CMV-seropositive. The CDR3 region is CASTSRGRWQSLEQYF. The DNA for the CDR3 is TGTGCCAGCACCTCCCGGGGTCGGTGGCAGTCTCTGGAGCAGTACTTC.